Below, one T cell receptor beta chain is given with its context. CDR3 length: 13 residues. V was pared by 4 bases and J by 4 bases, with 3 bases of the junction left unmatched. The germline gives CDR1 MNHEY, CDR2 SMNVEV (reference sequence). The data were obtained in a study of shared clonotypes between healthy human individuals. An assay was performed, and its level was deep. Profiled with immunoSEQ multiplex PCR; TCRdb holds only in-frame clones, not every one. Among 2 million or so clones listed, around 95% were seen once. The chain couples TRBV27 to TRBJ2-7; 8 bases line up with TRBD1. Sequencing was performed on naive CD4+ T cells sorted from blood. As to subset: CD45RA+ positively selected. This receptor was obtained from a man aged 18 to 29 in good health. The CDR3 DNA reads TGTGCCAGCAGTTGGGGACAGGAATACGAGCAGTACTTC. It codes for CASSWGQEYEQYF.